This record looks at one TCR beta chain sequence and its context. Repertoires were generated with immunoSEQ multiplex PCR, while TCRdb's copy carries only in-frame clones and drops some. The sample holds approximately 330,000 clones; roughly 89% are singletons and the top ten take approximately 9.4%. Germline CDR1 and CDR2: DFQATT and SNEGSKA (reference sequence). The CDR3 length is 15 residues. V lost 3 bases to trimming and J lost 1 base; unmatched junction nucleotides: 4. These data originate in a study of blood T cell repertoires in COVID-19. The source material was peripheral blood. V is TRBV20-1 and J is TRBJ2-3; 10 bases map to TRBD1. This clonotype was sampled from a man aged 25-45 years with COVID-19, enrolled during active disease. CDR3 residues: CSASFGTGGTDTQYF. Here the CDR3 DNA reads TGCAGTGCTAGTTTTGGGACAGGGGGCACAGATACGCAGTATTTT.